Below are 17 T cell receptor beta chains sequenced from a single sample in a study of CD8 T cells in ankylosing spondylitis. TCRdb analysed the 5' RACE reads with MiXCR anew, one entry per CDR3 protein. This table holds some 220,000 distinct CDR3 sequences, about 10% found once. What was sequenced was blood, either unsorted or a sorted T cell fraction (not recorded which). These receptors were taken from a male donor with ankylosing spondylitis or in good health (not recorded which).

This clonotype was seen repeatedly, ten times or more. This chain joins TRBV3-1 and TRBJ1-3; the D is unclear. The V end was cut by 1 base, the J end by 4 bases, with 8 bases between. The CDR3 extends over 14 amino acids. From germline, CDR1 is LGHDT and CDR2 YNNKEL (reference sequence). The CDR3 spells CASSQGPRGNTIYF. CDR3 in DNA: TGTGCCAGCAGCCAAGGACCGCGCGGAAACACCATATATTTT. Variable domain in full (rest from reference TRBV3-1 and TRBJ1-3): DTAVSQTPKYLVTQMGNDKSIKCEQNLGHDTMYWYKQDSKKFLKIMFSYNNKELIINETVPNRFSPKSPDKAHLNLHINSLELGDSAVYFCASSQGPRGNTIYFGEGSWLTVV.

This clonotype was counted ten times or more. The chain is built from TRBV27 and TRBJ2-3; D is undetermined. Germline-derived CDR1 and CDR2 are MNHEY and SMNVEV (reference sequence). The CDR3 spans 16 residues. The V end lost 6 bases, the J end lost 2 bases, and 18 bases lay between the germline ends. This CDR3 is CASSPSSQPHTDTQYF. DNA for the CDR3: TGTGCCAGCAGCCCTTCTTCCCAGCCCCACACAGATACGCAGTATTTT.

This clonotype was observed a handful of times. This chain uses TRBV20-1 with TRBJ2-3; TRBD2 matches 10 bases. The V segment lost 5 bases and the J segment 3 bases; nucleotides outside the gene matches: 5. Germline V gene lookup returns CDR1 DFQATT and CDR2 SNEGSKA (reference sequence). The CDR3 runs 14 residues. CDR3 nucleotides: TGCAGTGCTGAGCGGGAGGGGAGAACAGATACGCAGTATTTT. This encodes CSAEREGRTDTQYF.

Many counts were recorded for this clonotype. V usage is TRBV5-1 and J usage is TRBJ1-1, with 9 positions matching TRBD1. Germline CDR1 SGHRS, CDR2 YFSETQ. The CDR3 contains 14 residues. V was clipped by 7 bases and J by 6 bases; unmatched bases: 10. The CDR3 region is CASSGQGEGAEAFF. CDR3 in DNA: TGCGCCAGCTCGGGACAGGGAGAAGGCGCTGAAGCTTTCTTT.

This clonotype showed up just a few times. The chain carries TRBV7-2 and TRBJ2-7, with 12 bases aligning to TRBD2. V trimming: 7 bases; J trimming: 4 bases; junction bases outside the gene matches: 5. The CDR3 is 14 residues long. The germline V gene encodes CDR1 SGHTA and CDR2 FQGNSA. The CDR3 sequence is CASTWTSGTYEQYF. In DNA, the CDR3 is TGTGCCAGCACCTGGACTAGCGGGACTTACGAGCAGTACTTC.

In its sample, this clonotype was seen many times. The V gene is TRBV7-2, the J gene TRBJ2-3; the D is unclear. V was clipped by 2 bases and J by 3 bases, with 6 bases between them. Germline CDR1 SGHTA, CDR2 FQGNSA. CDR3 length: 13 residues. The CDR3 DNA sequence: TGTGCCAGCAGCTTAAAGGCTACAGATACGCAGTATTTT. It codes for CASSLKATDTQYF.

This clonotype has ten or more counts. V is TRBV5-1 and J is TRBJ2-4; TRBD1 agrees at 9 bases. This CDR3 region has 15 residues. Germline CDR1 SGHRS, CDR2 YFSETQ. V was clipped by 3 bases and J by 6 bases; unmatched bases: 7. The CDR3 region has the DNA TGCGCCAGCAGCTCACAGGGGGCGCGTGGAAACATTCAGTACTTC. Protein product: CASSSQGARGNIQYF.

This clonotype was seen ten or more times. The rearrangement uses TRBV12-3 or TRBV12-4 and TRBJ2-7, with 10 bases aligning to TRBD1. With 4 bases clipped from V and 2 bases from J, the junction kept 5 bases outside the gene matches. The CDR3 runs 15 residues. The CDR3 reads CASSWTGTGAYEQYF. CDR3 coding DNA: TGTGCCAGCAGTTGGACCGGGACAGGGGCCTACGAGCAGTACTTC.

This clonotype was recorded at least ten times. The chain employs TRBV3-1 and TRBJ2-5; 11 nucleotides match TRBD2. This CDR3 has 17 amino acids. Germline CDR1 and CDR2: LGHDT and YNNKEL (reference sequence). The V gene end was trimmed by 0 bases and the J gene end by 4 bases; junction bases not matched to a gene: 7. The CDR3 bases are TGTGCCAGCAGCCAAGAGAGCACTAGCGGGAGTGGAGAGACCCAGTACTTC. This translates into CASSQESTSGSGETQYF.

The chain is built from TRBV12-3 or TRBV12-4 and TRBJ2-5; D ambiguous. This CDR3 spans 14 amino acids. V gave up 7 bases and J gave up 1 base, with 13 bases separating them. The CDR3 coding sequence is TGTGCCAGCACTTCAACCTTCGGCCAAGAGACCCAGTACTTC. This encodes CASTSTFGQETQYF.

The sample holds many counts of this clonotype. The chain employs TRBV20-1 and TRBJ2-1; perhaps TRBD1 as D (6 bases). V lost 3 bases to trimming and J lost 0 bases, with 12 bases between them. Germline CDR1 and CDR2: DFQATT and SNEGSKA (reference sequence). The CDR3 has 15 amino acids. The CDR3 loop reads CSASPQGSSYNEQFF. The CDR3 coding sequence is TGCAGTGCTAGCCCACAGGGTAGCTCCTACAATGAGCAGTTCTTC.

At least ten counts were recorded for this clonotype. The chain uses TRBV12-3 or TRBV12-4 and TRBJ1-1, with a possible D match to TRBD1 (5 bases). The CDR3 has 15 residues. Trimming shortened V by 5 bases and J by 1 base, and 14 bases separated the two germline ends. CDR3 in amino acids: CASSNRLTTNTEAFF. The CDR3 DNA is TGTGCCAGCAGTAACAGGCTTACTACGAACACTGAAGCTTTCTTT.

The table lists this clonotype with a few counts. V and J are TRBV29-1 and TRBJ2-5; weak D call: TRBD2 (5 bases). V was pared by 6 bases and J by 4 bases, with 12 bases between. Germline-derived CDR1 and CDR2 are SQVTM and ANQGSEA. CDR3 size: 12 residues. The CDR3, as DNA: TGCAGCGTCGGTCGGGCGGGAGAGACCCAGTACTTC. This gives the protein CSVGRAGETQYF.

V gene TRBV7-9 combines with J gene TRBJ2-5; no firm D call. The germline CDR1 and CDR2 sequences are SEHNR and FQNEAQ (reference sequence). The CDR3 loop spans 13 amino acids. Trimming pared 4 bases from V and 5 bases from J, leaving 11 bases between. Written as DNA, the CDR3 is TGTGCCAGCAGCTCACGAATAGAGGAGACCCAGTACTTC. Protein sequence: CASSSRIEETQYF.

In this sample, this clonotype turned up many times. V is TRBV20-1 and J is TRBJ2-1, with D perhaps TRBD1 or TRBD2 (5 bases each). The CDR3 has 14 amino acids. CDR1 DFQATT and CDR2 SNEGSKA come from the germline V gene (reference sequence). The V and J ends lost 6 bases and 0 bases respectively, with 12 bases between them. CDR3 in amino acids: CSAEGRASYNEQFF. CDR3 nucleotides: TGCAGTGCCGAGGGGCGGGCCTCCTACAATGAGCAGTTCTTC.

Ten or more counts support this clonotype. The chain combines TRBV5-1 with TRBJ2-3; 8 bases fit TRBD1. The V gene's germline CDR1 is SGHRS and CDR2 YFSETQ. Losses at the gene ends were 0 bases for V and 0 bases for J; bases not matched to a gene: 9. The length of the CDR3 is 18 residues. This chain's CDR3 is CASSLAYVQGGSTDTQYF. CDR3 DNA: TGCGCCAGCAGCTTGGCGTATGTACAGGGGGGAAGCACAGATACGCAGTATTTT.

This clonotype occurred a few times. The chain links TRBV2 to TRBJ2-1, with D maybe TRBD1 (5 bases). Germline V lookup: CDR1 SNHLY, CDR2 FYNNEI. The CDR3 loop spans 16 amino acids. Deletions cut 2 bases from V and 3 bases from J, with 14 bases between. For the CDR3, the DNA is TGTGCCAGCAGTGAACTCTCGGCAGGGAACTACAATGAGCAGTTCTTC. Its translation: CASSELSAGNYNEQFF.